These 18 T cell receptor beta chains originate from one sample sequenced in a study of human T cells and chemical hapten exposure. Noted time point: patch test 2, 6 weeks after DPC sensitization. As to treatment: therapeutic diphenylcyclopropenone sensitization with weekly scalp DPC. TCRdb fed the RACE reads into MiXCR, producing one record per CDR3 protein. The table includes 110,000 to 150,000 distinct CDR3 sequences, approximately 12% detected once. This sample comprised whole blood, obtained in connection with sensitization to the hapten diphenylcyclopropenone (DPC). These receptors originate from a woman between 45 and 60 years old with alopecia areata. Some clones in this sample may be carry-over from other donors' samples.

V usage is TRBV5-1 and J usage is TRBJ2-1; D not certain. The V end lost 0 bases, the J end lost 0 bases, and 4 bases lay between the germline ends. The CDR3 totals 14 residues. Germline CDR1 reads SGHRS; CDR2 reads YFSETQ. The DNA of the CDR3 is TGCGCCAGCAGCTTGGGTTACTCCTACAATGAGCAGTTCTTC. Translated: CASSLGYSYNEQFF. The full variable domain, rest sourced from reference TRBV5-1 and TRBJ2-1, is KAGVTQTPRYLIKTRGQQVTLSCSPISGHRSVSWYQQTPGQGLQFLFEYFSETQRNKGNFPGRFSGRQFSNSRSEMNVSTLELGDSALYLCASSLGYSYNEQFFGPGTRLTVL.

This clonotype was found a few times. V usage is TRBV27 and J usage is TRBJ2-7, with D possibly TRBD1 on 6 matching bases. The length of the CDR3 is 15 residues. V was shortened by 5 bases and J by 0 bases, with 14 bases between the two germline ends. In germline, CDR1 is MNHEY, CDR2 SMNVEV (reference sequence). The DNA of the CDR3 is TGTGCCAGCAGTGCCCCGGGACAAAGCTCCTACGAGCAGTACTTC. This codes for CASSAPGQSSYEQYF.

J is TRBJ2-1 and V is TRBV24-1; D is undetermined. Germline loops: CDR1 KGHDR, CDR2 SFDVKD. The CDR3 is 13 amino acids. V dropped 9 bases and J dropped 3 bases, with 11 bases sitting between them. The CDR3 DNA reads TGTGCCACCGACCAATCCGGCTACAATGAGCAGTTCTTC. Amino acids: CATDQSGYNEQFF.

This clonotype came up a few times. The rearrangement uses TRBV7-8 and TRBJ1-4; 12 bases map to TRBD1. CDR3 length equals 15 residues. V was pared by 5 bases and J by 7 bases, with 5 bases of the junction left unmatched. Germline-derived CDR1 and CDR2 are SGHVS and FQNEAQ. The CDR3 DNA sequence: TGTGCCAGCAGCGTCGGGACAGGGGGCATTGAAAAACTGTTTTTT. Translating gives CASSVGTGGIEKLFF.

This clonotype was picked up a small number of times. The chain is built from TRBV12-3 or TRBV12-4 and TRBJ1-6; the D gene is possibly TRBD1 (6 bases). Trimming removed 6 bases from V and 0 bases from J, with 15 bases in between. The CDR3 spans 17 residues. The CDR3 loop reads CASSPTTGGSYNSPLHF. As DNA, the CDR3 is TGTGCCAGCAGCCCCACGACAGGTGGCTCCTATAATTCACCCCTCCACTTT.

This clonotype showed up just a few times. CDR3: CASSLSGTANTEAFF. Written as DNA, the CDR3 is TGCGCCAGCAGCTTAAGCGGGACGGCGAACACTGAAGCTTTCTTT. The V call is TRBV5-1, the J call TRBJ1-1, with D maybe TRBD1 (5 bases). V lost 2 bases to trimming and J lost 1 base, with 12 bases between them. Germline assignment: CDR1 SGHRS and CDR2 YFSETQ. The CDR3 length is 15 residues.

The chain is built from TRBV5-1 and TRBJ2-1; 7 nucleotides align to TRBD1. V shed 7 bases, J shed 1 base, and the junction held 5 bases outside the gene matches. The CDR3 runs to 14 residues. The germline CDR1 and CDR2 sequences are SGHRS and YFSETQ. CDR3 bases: TGCGCCAGCGGCACGGGACAGTCCTACAATGAGCAGTTCTTC. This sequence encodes CASGTGQSYNEQFF.

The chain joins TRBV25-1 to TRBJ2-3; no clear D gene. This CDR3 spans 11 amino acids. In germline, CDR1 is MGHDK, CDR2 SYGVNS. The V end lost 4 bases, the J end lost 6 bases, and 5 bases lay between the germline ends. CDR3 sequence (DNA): TGTGCCAGCAGTGGCAGGGATACGCAGTATTTT. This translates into CASSGRDTQYF.

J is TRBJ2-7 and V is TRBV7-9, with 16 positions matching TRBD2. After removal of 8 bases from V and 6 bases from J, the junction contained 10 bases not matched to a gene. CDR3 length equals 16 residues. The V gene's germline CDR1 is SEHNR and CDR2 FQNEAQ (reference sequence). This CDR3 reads CASGTSGRARSAEQYF. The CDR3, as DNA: TGTGCCAGCGGGACTAGCGGGAGGGCCCGGTCCGCCGAGCAGTACTTC.

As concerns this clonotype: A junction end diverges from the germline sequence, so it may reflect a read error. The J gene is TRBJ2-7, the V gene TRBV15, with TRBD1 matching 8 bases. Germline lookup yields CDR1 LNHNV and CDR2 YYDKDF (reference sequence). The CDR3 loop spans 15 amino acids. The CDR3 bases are TGTGCCACCAGCAGAGATCCCAGGGGGCAAGACGAGCGGTACTTC. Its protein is CATSRDPRGQDERYF.

CDR3 sequence: CASSSGRAGQYF. As DNA, the CDR3 is TGTGCCAGCAGCTCCGGCAGGGCAGGGCAGTACTTC. The chain is built from TRBV7-9 and TRBJ2-7; TRBD1 might be the D (5 bases). This CDR3 contains 12 residues. V gave up 4 bases and J gave up 9 bases, with 13 bases separating them. CDR1 SEHNR and CDR2 FQNEAQ come from the germline V gene (reference sequence).

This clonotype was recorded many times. The CDR3: CAAGGSGANVLTF. DNA of the CDR3: TGTGCCGCGGGAGGATCTGGGGCCAACGTCCTGACTTTC. The chain carries TRBV28 and TRBJ2-6, with 8 nucleotides matching TRBD2. The germline V gene has CDR1 MDHEN and CDR2 SYDVKM. This CDR3 spans 13 amino acids. Germline trimming cut 11 bases from V and 1 base from J; bases unmatched to any gene: 1.

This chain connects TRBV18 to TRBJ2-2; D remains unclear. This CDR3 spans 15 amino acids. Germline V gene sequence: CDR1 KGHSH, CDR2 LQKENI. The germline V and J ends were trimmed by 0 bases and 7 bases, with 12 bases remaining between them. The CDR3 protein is CASSPPSARHGELFF. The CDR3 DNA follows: TGTGCCAGCTCACCACCGAGTGCTCGGCACGGGGAGCTGTTTTTT.

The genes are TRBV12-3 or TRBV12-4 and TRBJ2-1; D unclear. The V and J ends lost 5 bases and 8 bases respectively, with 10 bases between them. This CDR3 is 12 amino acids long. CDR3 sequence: CASSPPIYEQFF. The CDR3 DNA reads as TGTGCCAGCAGTCCCCCCATATATGAGCAGTTCTTC.

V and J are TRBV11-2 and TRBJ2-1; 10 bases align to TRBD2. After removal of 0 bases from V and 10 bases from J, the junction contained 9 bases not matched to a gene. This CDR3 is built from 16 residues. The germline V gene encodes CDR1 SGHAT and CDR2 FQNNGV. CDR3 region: CASSLDRASGRREQFF. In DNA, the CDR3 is TGTGCCAGCAGCTTAGATAGGGCTAGCGGGAGACGGGAGCAGTTCTTC.

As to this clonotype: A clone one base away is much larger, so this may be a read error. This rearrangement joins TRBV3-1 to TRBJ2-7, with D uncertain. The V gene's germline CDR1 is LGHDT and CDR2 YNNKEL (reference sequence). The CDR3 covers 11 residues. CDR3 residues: CSSSQRDEQYF. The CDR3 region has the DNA TGTTCCAGCAGTCAAAGGGACGAGCAGTACTTC.

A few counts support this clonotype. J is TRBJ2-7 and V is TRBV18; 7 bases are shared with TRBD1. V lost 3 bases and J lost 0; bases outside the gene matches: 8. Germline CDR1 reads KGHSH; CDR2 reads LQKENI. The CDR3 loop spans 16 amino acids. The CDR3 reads CASSPRTGTPSYEQYF. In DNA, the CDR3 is TGTGCCAGCTCACCCCGGACAGGAACCCCCTCCTACGAGCAGTACTTC.

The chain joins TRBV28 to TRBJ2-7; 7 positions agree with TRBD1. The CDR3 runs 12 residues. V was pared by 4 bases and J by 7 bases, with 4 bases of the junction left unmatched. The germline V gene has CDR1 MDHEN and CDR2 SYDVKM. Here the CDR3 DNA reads TGTGCCAGCAGTTCTCCAGGGGGAGAGCAGTACTTC. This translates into CASSSPGGEQYF.